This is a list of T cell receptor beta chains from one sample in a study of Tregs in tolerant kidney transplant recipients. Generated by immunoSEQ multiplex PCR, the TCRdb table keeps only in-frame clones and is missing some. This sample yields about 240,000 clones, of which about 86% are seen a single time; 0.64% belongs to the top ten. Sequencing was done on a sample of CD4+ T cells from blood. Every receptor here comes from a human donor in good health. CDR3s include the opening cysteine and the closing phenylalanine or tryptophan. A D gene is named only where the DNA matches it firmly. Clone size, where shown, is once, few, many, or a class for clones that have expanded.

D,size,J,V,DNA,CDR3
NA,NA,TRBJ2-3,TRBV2,TGTGCCAGCAGGCCCGGGATCCACACAGATACGCAGTATTTT,CASRPGIHTDTQYF
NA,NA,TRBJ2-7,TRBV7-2,TGTGCCAGCAGCTTGGACGGAAAATACGAGCAGTACTTC,CASSLDGKYEQYF
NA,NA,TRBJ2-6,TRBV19,TGTGCCAGTAGTATGTGGACCTCTGGGGCCAACGTCCTGACTTTC,CASSMWTSGANVLTF
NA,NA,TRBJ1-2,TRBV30,TGTGCCTGGAGTACGAGGACAGCACAGGCTGGCTATGGCTACACCTTC,CAWSTRTAQAGYGYTF
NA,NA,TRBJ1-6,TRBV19,TGTGCCAGTAGTTCCCAGGGCATAGGTTCACCCCTCCACTTT,CASSSQGIGSPLHF
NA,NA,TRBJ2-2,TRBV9,TGTGCCAGCTCAGGGGCTCTGGCGAACACCGGGGAGCTGTTTTTT,CASSGALANTGELFF
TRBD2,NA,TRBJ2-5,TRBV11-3,TGTGCCAGCAGCTTAGAAGGAACTAGCGGGAGAAAAGAGACCCAGTACTTC,CASSLEGTSGRKETQYF
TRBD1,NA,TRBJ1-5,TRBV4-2,TGTGCCAGCAGCCAAGATGGATGGGGACAGGGTCAGCCCCAGCATTTT,CASSQDGWGQGQPQHF
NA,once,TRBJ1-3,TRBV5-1,TGCGCCAGCACCTTGAGGGGGAACTCTGGAAACACCATATATTTT,CASTLRGNSGNTIYF
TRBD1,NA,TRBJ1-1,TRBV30,TGTGCCTGGAGTGTCAGACAGGGAGCTTTCTTT,CAWSVRQGAFF
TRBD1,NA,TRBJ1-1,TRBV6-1,TGTGCCAGCAGTGAAGCCTCAGGGGGAAACACTGAAGCTTTCTTT,CASSEASGGNTEAFF
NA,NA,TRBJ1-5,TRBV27,TGTGCCAGCAATTTACCTGGTCTCAATCAGCCCCAGCATTTT,CASNLPGLNQPQHF
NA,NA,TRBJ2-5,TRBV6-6,TGTGCCAGCAGTTACTCACCGGGAGTTCAGACCCAGTACTTC,CASSYSPGVQTQYF
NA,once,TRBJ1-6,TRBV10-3,TGTGCCATCAACCCGACAGGCGGTAGTCCACCCCTCCACTTT,CAINPTGGSPPLHF
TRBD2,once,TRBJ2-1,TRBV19,TGTGCCAGTAGTATAGGGACTAGCGGGAGTGGGGAGCAGTTCTTC,CASSIGTSGSGEQFF
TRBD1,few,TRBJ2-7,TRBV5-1,TGCGCCAGCAGCTTACAGGGGCACAGCTCCTACGAGCAGTACTTC,CASSLQGHSSYEQYF
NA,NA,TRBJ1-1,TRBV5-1,TGCGCCAGCAGCATACGACAGAACGGGCTGGACACTGAAGCTTTCTTT,CASSIRQNGLDTEAFF
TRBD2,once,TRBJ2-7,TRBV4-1,TGCGCCAGCAGCCAAGTTAAGCGGGGTCCCTCCTACGAGCAGTACTTC,CASSQVKRGPSYEQYF
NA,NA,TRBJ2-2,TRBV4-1,TGCGCCAGCAGCCGGCCTATAATCTCAGGTGGGAACACCGGGGAGCTGTTTTTT,CASSRPIISGGNTGELFF
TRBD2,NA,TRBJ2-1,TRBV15,TGTGCCACCAGCAGAGAGAACCTAGCGGGCTACAATGAGCAGTTCTTC,CATSRENLAGYNEQFF
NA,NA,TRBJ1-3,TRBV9,TGTGCCAGCAGCGTGGAGGGCTCTGGAAACACCATATATTTT,CASSVEGSGNTIYF
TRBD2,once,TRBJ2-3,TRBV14,TGTGCCAGCAGCCAAGGGAAGTACGGTTTACTAGCGGTACTGGATACGCAGTATTTT,CASSQGKYGLLAVLDTQYF
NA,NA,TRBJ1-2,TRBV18,TGTGCCAGCTCAGCCCTAGGGGTCGATATTCGTATCGGGGGCTACACCTTC,CASSALGVDIRIGGYTF
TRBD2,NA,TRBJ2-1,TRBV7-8,TGTGCCAGCAGCGCTAGTAGACTAGCGGGAGGGCCGGGCTCCTACAATGAGCAGTTCTTC,CASSASRLAGGPGSYNEQFF
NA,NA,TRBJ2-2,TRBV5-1,TGCGCCAGTAGGGGGGACCCCAACACCGGGGAGCTGTTTTTT,CASRGDPNTGELFF
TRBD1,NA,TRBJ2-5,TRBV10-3,TGTGCCACAGGGGGCAGGGGGCTAAACCAAGAGACCCAGTACTTC,CATGGRGLNQETQYF
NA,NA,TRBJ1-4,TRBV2,TGTGCCAGCAGTGGACAGGCTAATGAAAAACTGTTTTTT,CASSGQANEKLFF
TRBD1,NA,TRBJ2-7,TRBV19,TGTGCCAGTAGTATCCGGGACAGGGGTCAATACGAGCAGTACTTC,CASSIRDRGQYEQYF
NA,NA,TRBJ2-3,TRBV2,TGTGCCAGCAGTGACAGGCGGGGCACAGATACGCAGTATTTT,CASSDRRGTDTQYF
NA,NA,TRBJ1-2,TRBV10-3,TGTGCCATCAGTGAGCAGGGCGCTAACTATGGCTACACCTTC,CAISEQGANYGYTF
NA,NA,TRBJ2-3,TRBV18,TGTGCCAGCTCACCGCCCCTAGGAGATACGCAGTATTTT,CASSPPLGDTQYF
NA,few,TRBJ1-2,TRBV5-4,TGTGCCAGCAGCTTGGGACAGCGCTATGGCTACACCTTC,CASSLGQRYGYTF